This T cell receptor beta chain comes out of a study of blood T cell repertoires in COVID-19. This study enrolled people aged roughly 18 to 90 from around 26 US geographic areas. Cohort allocation depended upon clinical history that participants reported. Study processing details: Reference gene primer amplification gave estimated nucleated cell counts. Using immunoSEQ multiplex PCR, the repertoire was profiled, and TCRdb retains in-frame clones only, with some absent. V, J and clone size reflect that table, while D and trimming were determined from the DNA. This sample yields 380,000 or so clones, of which 70% to 90% are seen a single time; about 2.1% belongs to the top ten. The CDR3 runs to 13 residues. The V gene's germline CDR1 is KGHDR and CDR2 SFDVKD. V lost 3 bases and J 11 bases, leaving 15 bases between the germline ends.

This receptor was taken from a woman aged 40 to 49 with acute COVID-19. Material: PBMCs or T cells enriched from blood (not recorded which). The chain couples TRBV24-1 to TRBJ1-1; TRBD1 might be the D (5 bases). DNA of the CDR3: TGTGCCACCAGTGATGCGGGATCCTCAGGGGCTTTCTTT. Its translation is CATSDAGSSGAFF.